A single T cell receptor beta chain is shown here with its context. Its specificity is not known. The sample belongs to a study of cytomegalovirus exposure and HLA in healthy donors. A multiplex PCR was run with 60 Vbeta primers and 13 Jbeta primers. Sequencing used immunoSEQ multiplex PCR; TCRdb keeps in-frame clones, though not all of them. There are 80,000 to 100,000 clones in the sample, with roughly 3.5% held by the top ten. Per the germline V gene, CDR1 is LNHDA and CDR2 is SQIVND (reference sequence). The CDR3 is 16 amino acids. V was cut by 5 bases and J by 1 base, with 18 bases left in between. Study results and caveats: In a later analysis, compared with equally common non-associated chains, HLA-associated beta chains were more expanded. A later examination showed that TCR association rates differed by HLA locus, with DRB1 most and HLA-C fewest. Most TCRs appeared rarely, but some public TCRs recurred in many donors.

This TCR was recovered from a woman under 40 in good health and CMV-seronegative. Sequencing was performed on PBMCs. The chain combines TRBV19 with TRBJ2-7, with D possibly being TRBD1 (5 bases). CDR3 protein: CASSFTRTDNSYEQYF. In nucleotides, the CDR3 is TGTGCCAGTAGTTTCACGAGGACGGACAATTCCTACGAGCAGTACTTC.